This paragraph covers one TCR beta chain sequence. The data stem from a study of blood T cell repertoires in COVID-19. Assay: immunoSEQ multiplex PCR; the TCRdb copy retains only in-frame clones and omits some. The sample consists of about 240,000 clones, roughly 90% of them appearing once. CDR1 and CDR2 (germline): SGHRS, YFSETQ. Trimming stripped 4 bases from V and 5 bases from J, with 10 bases between. The CDR3 is 13 residues long. The receptor's source is a woman in her 30s with acute COVID-19. Specimen: PBMCs or T cells enriched from blood (not recorded which). The rearrangement joins TRBV5-1 to TRBJ2-1, with D uncertain. CDR3 DNA: TGCGCCAGCAGCGTGGAAGGAGACAATGAGCAGTTCTTC. Protein product: CASSVEGDNEQFF.